This T cell receptor beta chain was documented in a study of T-cell reconstitution after alpha-beta-depleted transplantation in children (dated by TCRdb to 2015 to 2016). With respect to the entire study: Using TCR repertoire profiling, the study quantitatively followed how T-cell immune reconstitution unfolded in children after TCRalphabeta/CD19-depleted allogeneic hematopoietic cell transplantation. The paper as a whole reports these results and caveats: Over subsequent months, a decline in hyperexpanded clone frequencies was noted, and after one year, T-cell counts and TCRbeta diversity were mostly ascribed to newly produced T cells. In some patients, the high TCRbeta diversity seen at day 60 was put down to recipient T cells and intrathymic progenitors that had survived conditioning. About two months after transplant, the apparently early recovery of alphabetaT-cell counts reportedly depended on just several hundred clones that had expanded rapidly and came from non-depleted graft cells.

According to the study, the label for this sample's treatment or condition signals: allogeneic hematopoietic cell transplantation with graft depleted of TCRalphabeta T cells and CD19 B cells. Transplant recipients were children who received TCRalphabeta/CD19-depleted allogeneic hematopoietic cell grafts. CDR1 and CDR2, per the germline V gene, are SQVTM and ANQGSEA. The CDR3 sequence holds 13 residues, the cysteine and phenylalanine included. The sequence is cut down to CDR3 DNA, 39 bases in frame from base 1. The junction shows trimming of 6 bases on V and 5 bases on J, plus 13 bases between the germline ends. A remark on this clonotype: Its antigen has not been determined. Base qualities are not at hand, and no much larger clone is one base apart.

The method was PCR. TCRdb names Illumina HiSeq 2500 as the instrument used. TCR libraries were prepared with molecular barcoding, using unique molecular identifiers to normalize TCRbeta repertoire quantification. TCRdb reanalyzed the raw reads on its own, using fastp at Q25 for trimming and MiXCR for clone calling, and kept in-frame beta chains. For every CDR3 protein sequence, its rows merge into one entry that carries the most common genes and DNA. The sample records 400,000 to 450,000 distinct CDR3 sequences, over 40% of which are singletons. The ten top clones hold approximately 25% of the sample.

This specimen was PBMCs, taken before TCRalphabeta/CD19-depleted stem cell transplant. The clonotype was recovered from a girl aged 2 to 10 with aplastic anemia, due to receive a stem cell transplant. The chain is encoded by TRBV29-1 joined to TRBJ2-2; matching of 5 bases hints at TRBD1 as the D gene. The DNA is TGCAGCGTGCTCCCAGGGTGGACCGGGGAGCTGTTTTTT. This is translated as CSVLPGWTGELFF.